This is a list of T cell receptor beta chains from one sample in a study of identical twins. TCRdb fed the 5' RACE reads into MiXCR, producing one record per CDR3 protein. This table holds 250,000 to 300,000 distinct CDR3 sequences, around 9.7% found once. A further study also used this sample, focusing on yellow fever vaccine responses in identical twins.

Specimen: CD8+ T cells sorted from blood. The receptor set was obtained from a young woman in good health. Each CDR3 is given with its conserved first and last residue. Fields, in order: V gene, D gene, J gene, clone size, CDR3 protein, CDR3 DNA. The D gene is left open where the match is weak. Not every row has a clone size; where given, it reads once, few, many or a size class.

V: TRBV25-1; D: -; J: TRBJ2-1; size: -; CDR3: CASSEYSGDLEQFF; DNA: TGTGCCAGCAGTGAATACTCAGGGGACCTTGAGCAGTTCTTC
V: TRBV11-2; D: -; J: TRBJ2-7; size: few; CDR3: CASSVSMSDYDSYEQYF; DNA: TGTGCCAGCAGCGTCTCCATGTCAGACTACGATTCCTACGAGCAGTACTTC
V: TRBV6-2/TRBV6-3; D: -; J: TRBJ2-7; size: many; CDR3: CASSPPPGGVYEQYF; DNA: TGTGCCAGCAGCCCACCTCCAGGGGGGGTCTACGAGCAGTACTTC
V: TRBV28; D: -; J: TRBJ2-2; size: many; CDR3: CASSLIGPGELFF; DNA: TGTGCCAGCAGTTTAATAGGGCCCGGGGAGCTGTTTTTT
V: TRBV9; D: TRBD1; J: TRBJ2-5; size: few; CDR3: CASSVPREMTGAETQYF; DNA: TGTGCCAGCAGCGTACCCCGTGAAATGACAGGGGCCGAGACCCAGTACTTC
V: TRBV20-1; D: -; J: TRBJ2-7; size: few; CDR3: CSAQTTLGVEQYF; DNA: TGCAGTGCCCAGACTACCTTGGGTGTCGAGCAGTACTTC
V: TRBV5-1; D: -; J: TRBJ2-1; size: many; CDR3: CASSLTRSSYNEQFF; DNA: TGCGCCAGCAGCTTGACTAGGAGCTCCTACAATGAGCAGTTCTTC
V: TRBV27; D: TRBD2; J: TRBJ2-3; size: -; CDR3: CASSLEGGDYTDTQYF; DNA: TGTGCCAGCAGTTTAGAGGGCGGGGACTACACAGATACGCAGTATTTT
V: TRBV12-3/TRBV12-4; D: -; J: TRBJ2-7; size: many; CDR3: CASRKGTAFTYEQYF; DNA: TGTGCCAGCCGTAAAGGGACGGCCTTTACCTACGAGCAGTACTTC
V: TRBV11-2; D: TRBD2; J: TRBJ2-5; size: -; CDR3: CASSFGAGDQETQYF; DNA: TGTGCCAGCAGCTTTGGGGCGGGGGACCAAGAGACCCAGTACTTC
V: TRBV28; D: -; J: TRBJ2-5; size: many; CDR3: CASTRAGPVISEETQYF; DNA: TGTGCCAGCACCAGGGCAGGGCCAGTCATAAGTGAGGAGACCCAGTACTTC
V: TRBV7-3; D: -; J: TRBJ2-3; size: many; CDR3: CASSLTSSSTDTQYF; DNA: TGTGCCAGCAGCTTAACGTCGAGTAGCACAGATACGCAGTATTTT
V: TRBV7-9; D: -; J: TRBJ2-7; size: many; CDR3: CASSLSLMGVQYF; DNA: TGTGCCAGCAGCTTGTCGCTTATGGGGGTGCAGTACTTC
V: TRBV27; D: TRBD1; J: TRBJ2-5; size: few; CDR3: CASGETGEQETQYF; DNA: TGTGCCAGCGGGGAAACAGGGGAGCAAGAGACCCAGTACTTC
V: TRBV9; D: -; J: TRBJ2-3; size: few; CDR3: CASSVEPDLWADTQYF; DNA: TGTGCCAGCAGCGTAGAACCGGATCTTTGGGCAGATACGCAGTATTTT
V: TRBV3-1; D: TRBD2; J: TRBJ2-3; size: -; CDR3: CASSETGLAGYTDTQYF; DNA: TGTGCCAGCAGCGAAACGGGACTAGCGGGTTACACAGATACGCAGTATTTT
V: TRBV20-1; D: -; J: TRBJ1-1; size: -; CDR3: CSAVRRNTEAFF; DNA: TGCAGTGCTGTCAGGAGGAACACTGAAGCTTTCTTT
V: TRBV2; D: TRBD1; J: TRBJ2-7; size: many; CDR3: CASSDLRTGQATYEQYF; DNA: TGTGCCAGCAGTGACCTGAGAACGGGACAGGCTACCTACGAGCAGTACTTC